This T cell receptor beta chain was recorded in a study of long-term antiretroviral therapy in people with HIV. This CDR3 region has 18 residues. CDR1 LNHNV and CDR2 YYDKDF come from the germline V gene (reference sequence). V lost 3 bases to trimming and J lost 6 bases, with 25 bases between them. At least two post-ART and at least one pre-ART PBMC sample were available for each donor. In the United States, treatment was given to all participants with HIV. Points from the study as a whole: Once patients were on ART, diversity went higher but still fell short of transplant donor controls. The blood, collected between the mid-2000s and the late 2010s, was possibly taken under older ART regimens.

Worth noting for this clone: Antigen specificity is unknown.

With survey level as its setting, the immunoSEQ assay was v3.0. Method: immunoSEQ multiplex PCR; TCRdb's copy keeps in-frame clones and lacks some. The repertoire holds about 2,500 clones, around 74% seen once, with 8.6% in the top ten. The source of this sequence is a woman aged 40 to 49 with HIV. The chain has TRBV15 and TRBJ2-3; D perhaps matches TRBD2 (6 bases). The input for sequencing was unsorted PBMCs, taken 0.4 years before starting antiretroviral therapy. The CDR3 loop reads CATSRDLIPGRSSDTQYF. In DNA, the CDR3 is TGTGCCACCAGCAGGGACCTAATCCCCGGGAGAAGTTCGGATACGCAGTATTTT.